This entry describes one T cell receptor (beta chain). The data belong to a study of cytomegalovirus exposure and HLA in healthy donors. PCR employed 60 Vbeta and 13 Jbeta primers. Sequencing used immunoSEQ multiplex PCR; TCRdb keeps in-frame clones, though not all of them. The sample has about 180,000 clones; about three quarters are singletons. CDR1 SGHTA and CDR2 FQGNSA come from the germline V gene. The CDR3 extends over 14 amino acids. The V segment lost 5 bases and the J segment 8 bases; nucleotides outside the gene matches: 11. The source material was PBMCs. J is TRBJ1-1 and V is TRBV7-2; TRBD1 agrees at 7 bases. This TCR was recovered from a man between 18 and 35 years old in good health and CMV-seronegative. The CDR3 DNA is TGTGCCAGCAGCCCCACCCGGACAGGCGTCGAAGCTTTCTTT. It encodes CASSPTRTGVEAFF.